These 11 T cell receptor beta chains came from one sample sequenced in a study of cytomegalovirus exposure and HLA in healthy donors. Assay used: immunoSEQ multiplex PCR; TCRdb lists only in-frame clones, some missing. The data contain 350,000 or so clones, roughly 89% of them singletons. The sequencing sample was made of PBMCs. These receptors were taken from a woman between 18 and 29 years old in good health and CMV-seronegative.

The chain recombines TRBV18 with TRBJ1-5; 9 bases line up with TRBD1. Per the germline V gene, CDR1 is KGHSH and CDR2 is LQKENI. The V segment lost 5 bases and the J segment 3 bases; nucleotides outside the gene matches: 8. CDR3 length: 16 residues. CDR3 region: CASSSGGQGNNQPQHF. Written as DNA, the CDR3 is TGTGCCAGCTCATCAGGGGGACAGGGTAACAATCAGCCCCAGCATTTT. The entire variable domain, with the rest obtained from reference TRBV18 and TRBJ1-5, is as follows: NAGVMQNPRHLVRRRGQEARLRCSPMKGHSHVYWYRQLPEEGLKFMVYLQKENIIDESGMPKERFSAEFPKEGPSILRIQQVVRGDSAAYFCASSSGGQGNNQPQHFGDGTRLSIL.

This sequence joins TRBV7-3 and TRBJ2-3; 7 bases fit TRBD1. The CDR3 covers 14 residues. Germline V lookup: CDR1 SGHTA, CDR2 FQGTGA. V was pared by 3 bases and J by 2 bases, with 2 bases of the junction left unmatched. CDR3 in DNA: TGTGCCAGCAGCTTCGGGACAGCCACAGATACGCAGTATTTT. Its protein product is CASSFGTATDTQYF. The full variable domain, its missing parts supplied by reference TRBV7-3 and TRBJ2-3, is GAGVSQTPSNKVTEKGKYVELRCDPISGHTALYWYRQSLGQGPEFLIYFQGTGAADDSGLPNDRFFAVRPEGSVSTLKIQRTERGDSAVYLCASSFGTATDTQYFGPGTRLTVL.

This clone appeared once. One end of the junction fails to match germline, which may point to a read error. The rearrangement uses TRBV4-2 and TRBJ2-3; D gene ambiguous. Per germline, CDR1 LGHNA and CDR2 YNFKEQ. This CDR3 region has 13 residues. CDR3 residues: CASSKDLTDTQYF. In DNA form, the CDR3 reads TGTGCCAGCAGCAAAGACTTGACAGATACGCAGTATTTT.

V gene TRBV4-2 combines with J gene TRBJ2-1; perhaps TRBD2 as D (5 bases). This CDR3 comprises 15 residues. V lost 0 bases, J lost 3 bases, and 9 bases lay in between. Germline-derived CDR1 and CDR2 are LGHNA and YNFKEQ. CDR3 in amino acids: CASSQEHRDYNEQFF. The CDR3 nucleotides read TGTGCCAGCAGCCAAGAACACCGGGACTACAATGAGCAGTTCTTC.

The rearrangement joins TRBV28 to TRBJ1-3; no firm D call. The CDR3 length is 15 residues. The V gene lost 3 bases and the J gene lost 0 bases, with 9 bases spanning the gap. CDR1 MDHEN and CDR2 SYDVKM come from the germline V gene. The CDR3 coding sequence is TGTGCCAGCAGTTTTCTCTCTTACTCTGGAAACACCATATATTTT. This sequence encodes CASSFLSYSGNTIYF.

Concerning this clone: The junction shows a germline mismatch at one end, possibly a read error. The CDR3 sequence: CASSIAGTVGNTIYF. The CDR3 DNA is TGTGCCAGCAGCATAGCGGGGACAGTTGGAAACACCATATATTTT. The chain uses TRBV7-9 and TRBJ1-3; 7 bases align to TRBD1. In germline, CDR1 is SEHNR, CDR2 FQNEAQ (reference sequence). The CDR3 runs to 15 residues.

The chain has TRBV7-2 and TRBJ2-7; a possible D gene is TRBD2 (5 bases). The CDR3 totals 14 residues. V was cut by 5 bases and J by 4 bases, with 15 bases left in between. CDR1 and CDR2 from the germline V gene are SGHTA and FQGNSA. CDR3 sequence: CASSPSPGGYEQYF. In DNA form, the CDR3 reads TGTGCCAGCAGCCCTAGCCCGGGCGGATACGAGCAGTACTTC.

The J gene is TRBJ2-7, the V gene TRBV5-6; 16 bases are a match to TRBD2. This CDR3 region has 15 residues. The V gene's germline CDR1 is SGHDT and CDR2 YYEEEE. The V gene end was trimmed by 4 bases and the J gene end by 6 bases; junction bases not matched to a gene: 4. The CDR3 loop reads CASSTGLAGGIEQYF. The DNA for the CDR3 is TGTGCCAGCAGCACGGGACTAGCGGGAGGGATCGAGCAGTACTTC.

V and J are TRBV2 and TRBJ2-5; 7 bases fit TRBD1. After removal of 5 bases from V and 4 bases from J, the junction contained 7 bases not matched to a gene. Germline V CDR1 and CDR2: SNHLY, FYNNEI. This CDR3 region has 14 residues. The CDR3 loop is CASSSTGVGETQYF. The CDR3 bases are TGTGCCAGCAGTTCAACAGGGGTAGGAGAGACCCAGTACTTC. Filled out from reference TRBV2 and TRBJ2-5, the complete variable domain reads EPEVTQTPSHQVTQMGQEVILRCVPISNHLYFYWYRQILGQKVEFLVSFYNNEISEKSEIFDDQFSVERPDGSNFTLKIRSTKLEDSAMYFCASSSTGVGETQYFGPGTRLLVL.

In this sample, this clone turned up once. J is TRBJ2-3 and V is TRBV10-3; 9 positions agree with TRBD2. Trimming removed 2 bases from V and 3 bases from J; junction bases left unmatched: 12. CDR3 length: 18 residues. CDR1 and CDR2 (germline): ENHRY, SYGVKD. The CDR3 reads CAISEAGGPRTSTDTQYF. The CDR3 DNA is TGTGCCATCAGTGAGGCGGGAGGGCCTCGTACGAGTACAGATACGCAGTATTTT.

The chain has TRBV11-2 and TRBJ2-7, with TRBD1 as a possible D gene (5 bases). Between the trimmed V and J ends, which lost 0 bases and 0 bases, there was a span of 15 bases. The CDR3 is made up of 17 amino acids. Looked up from germline, CDR1 is SGHAT and CDR2 is FQNNGV. In DNA form, the CDR3 reads TGTGCCAGCAGCTTAGATTTCGGCAGGGCCAGCTCCTACGAGCAGTACTTC. This encodes CASSLDFGRASSYEQYF.